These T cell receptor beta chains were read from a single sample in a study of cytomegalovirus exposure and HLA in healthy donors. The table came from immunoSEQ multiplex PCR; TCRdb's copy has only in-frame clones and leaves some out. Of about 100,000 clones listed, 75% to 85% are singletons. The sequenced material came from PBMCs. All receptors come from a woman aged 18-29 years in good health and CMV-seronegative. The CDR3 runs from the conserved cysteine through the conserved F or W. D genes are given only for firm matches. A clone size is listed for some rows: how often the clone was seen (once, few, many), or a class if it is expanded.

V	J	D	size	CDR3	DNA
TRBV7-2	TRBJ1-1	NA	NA	CASSFTGIAEAFF	TGTGCCAGCAGCTTCACAGGGATCGCTGAAGCTTTCTTT
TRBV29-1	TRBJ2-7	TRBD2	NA	CSVSGTSGSDEQYF	TGCAGCGTCTCGGGGACTAGCGGGAGCGACGAGCAGTACTTC
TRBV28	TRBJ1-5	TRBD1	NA	CASSSDRVDIWSPIQPQHF	TGTGCCAGCAGTTCCGACAGGGTGGATATTTGGAGCCCCATTCAGCCCCAGCATTTT
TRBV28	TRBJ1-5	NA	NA	CASGVAGRNQPQHF	TGTGCCAGCGGAGTAGCAGGGCGGAATCAGCCCCAGCATTTT
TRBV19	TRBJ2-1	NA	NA	CASSEYPTYNEQFF	TGTGCCAGTAGTGAGTACCCCACTTACAATGAGCAGTTCTTC
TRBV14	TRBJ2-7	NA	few	CASSQGWGGAQYF	TGTGCCAGCAGCCAAGGGTGGGGGGGCGCGCAGTACTTC
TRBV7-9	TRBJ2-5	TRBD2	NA	CASSLVTSGQETQYF	TGTGCCAGCAGCTTAGTAACTAGCGGGCAAGAGACCCAGTACTTC
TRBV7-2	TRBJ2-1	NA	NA	CASSLGGVGSYNEQFF	TGTGCCAGCAGCTTAGGGGGGGTAGGGTCCTACAATGAGCAGTTCTTC
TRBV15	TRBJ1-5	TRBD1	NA	CATSSKQGAQPQHF	TGTGCCACCAGCAGCAAACAGGGGGCGCAGCCCCAGCATTTT
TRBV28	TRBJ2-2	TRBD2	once	CASSFVAGGYTGELFF	TGTGCCAGCAGTTTTGTGGCGGGGGGATACACCGGGGAGCTGTTTTTT
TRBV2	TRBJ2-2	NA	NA	CASSDTGNTGELFF	TGTGCCAGCAGTGATACGGGGAACACCGGGGAGCTGTTTTTT
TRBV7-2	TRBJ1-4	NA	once	CASSSWGGLREKLFF	TGTGCCAGCAGCTCCTGGGGGGGTCTTAGGGAAAAACTGTTTTTT
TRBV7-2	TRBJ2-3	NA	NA	CASSLGARGSSTDTQYF	TGTGCCAGCAGCTTAGGAGCACGGGGATCTAGCACAGATACGCAGTATTTT
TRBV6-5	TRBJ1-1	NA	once	CASSYDSGEWNTEAFF	TGTGCCAGCAGTTACGATTCGGGGGAATGGAACACTGAAGCTTTCTTT
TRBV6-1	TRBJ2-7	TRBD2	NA	CASSGTIPYEQYF	TGTGCCAGCTCCGGGACTATTCCCTACGAGCAGTACTTC
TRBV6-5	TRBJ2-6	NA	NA	CASSYRPGDGANVLTF	TGTGCCAGCAGTTACCGGCCAGGGGATGGGGCCAACGTCCTGACTTTC
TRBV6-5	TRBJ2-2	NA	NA	CASSYLSGKNTGELFF	TGTGCCAGCAGTTACCTCAGCGGAAAGAACACCGGGGAGCTGTTTTTT
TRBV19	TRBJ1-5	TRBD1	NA	CASSNDRGHIFQPQHF	TGTGCCAGTAGTAACGACAGGGGGCATATTTTTCAGCCCCAGCATTTT
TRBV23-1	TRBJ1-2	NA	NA	CASSYYTF	TGCGCCAGCAGTTACTACACCTTC
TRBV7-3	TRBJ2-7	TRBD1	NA	CASSQGQGARYEQYF	TGTGCCAGCAGCCAGGGACAGGGGGCGCGTTACGAGCAGTACTTC
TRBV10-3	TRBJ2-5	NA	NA	CAISESGRGAETQYF	TGTGCCATCAGTGAGTCGGGTCGGGGGGCAGAGACCCAGTACTTC
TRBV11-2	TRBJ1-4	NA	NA	CASSLGGRGGTNEKLFF	TGTGCCAGCAGCTTAGGGGGCAGGGGAGGGACTAATGAAAAACTGTTTTTT
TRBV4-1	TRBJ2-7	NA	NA	CASPVGNPNTYEQYF	TGCGCCAGCCCCGTTGGCAATCCCAATACCTACGAGCAGTACTTC
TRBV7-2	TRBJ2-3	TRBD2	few	CASSLVSGRGADTQYF	TGTGCCAGCAGCTTAGTTAGCGGGAGGGGAGCAGATACGCAGTATTTT
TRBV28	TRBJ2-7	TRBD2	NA	CASSLIAGGISYEQYF	TGTGCCAGCAGTCTGATAGCGGGGGGGATCTCCTACGAGCAGTACTTC
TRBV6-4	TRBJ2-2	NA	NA	CASSDSETSTGELFF	TGTGCCAGCAGTGACTCGGAGACTAGCACCGGGGAGCTGTTTTTT